The rows below give T cell receptor beta chains drawn from one sample of a study of cytomegalovirus exposure and HLA in healthy donors. Sequencing was performed with immunoSEQ multiplex PCR; in TCRdb, only in-frame clones are kept and a portion is missing. The sample contains roughly 120,000 clones, 65% to 75% of which appear only once. The sequencing input was PBMCs. These receptor sequences come from a man aged 25-45 years in good health and CMV-seropositive. The CDR3 runs from the conserved cysteine through the conserved F or W. A D gene is named only where the DNA matches it firmly. Size values are once, few and many counts, or a class for expanded clones, and some rows have none.

>NA|TRBV10-3|NA|TRBJ2-5
CAISENGGLGEETQYF
TGTGCCATCAGTGAGAATGGGGGGTTGGGAGAAGAGACCCAGTACTTC
>few|TRBV6-6|NA|TRBJ2-3
CATISSDTQYF
TGTGCCACTATATCATCAGATACGCAGTATTTT
>NA|TRBV7-2|NA|TRBJ2-7
CASSPVRGYEQYF
TGTGCCAGCAGCCCCGTACGGGGGTACGAGCAGTACTTC
>NA|TRBV10-3|TRBD1|TRBJ1-1
CATKGDRGQNTEAFF
TGTGCCACCAAGGGTGACAGGGGGCAGAACACTGAAGCTTTCTTT
>NA|TRBV9|NA|TRBJ2-1
CASSVTGETYNEQFF
TGTGCCAGCAGCGTAACGGGGGAGACCTACAATGAGCAGTTCTTC
>few|TRBV6-5|TRBD1|TRBJ1-4
CASSTTGVREKLFF
TGTGCCAGCAGTACGACAGGGGTGCGTGAAAAACTGTTTTTT
>NA|TRBV4-3|TRBD2|TRBJ2-7
CASSRRGALPEQYF
TGCGCCAGCAGCCGGCGGGGGGCACTCCCCGAGCAGTACTTC
>few|TRBV6-1|TRBD1|TRBJ2-3
CASSMDRGSTDTQYF
TGTGCCAGCAGTATGGACAGGGGGAGCACAGATACGCAGTATTTT
>NA|TRBV7-7|NA|TRBJ1-3
CASSFSPELGNTIYF
TGTGCCAGCAGCTTCTCGCCGGAACTAGGAAACACCATATATTTT
>NA|TRBV5-1|TRBD2|TRBJ2-5
CASSSAGEETQYF
TGCGCCAGCAGTTCAGCGGGGGAAGAGACCCAGTACTTC
>NA|TRBV5-1|TRBD1|TRBJ2-5
CASSLDRGIEETQYF
TGCGCCAGCAGCCTTGACAGGGGGATCGAAGAGACCCAGTACTTC
>NA|TRBV5-1|NA|TRBJ2-2
CASSLVANTGELFF
TGCGCCAGCAGCTTGGTGGCCAACACCGGGGAGCTGTTTTTT
>once|TRBV20-1|NA|TRBJ1-2
CSARRDYGYTF
TGCAGTGCCCGACGGGACTATGGCTACACCTTC
>NA|TRBV5-1|TRBD1|TRBJ1-1
CASSFTGEGEAFF
TGCGCCAGCAGCTTTACAGGGGAAGGTGAAGCTTTCTTT
>NA|TRBV7-2|NA|TRBJ2-2
CASSFRGNTGELFF
TGTGCCAGCAGCTTCCGGGGAAACACCGGGGAGCTGTTTTTT
>once|TRBV4-2|TRBD2|TRBJ2-7
CASSRDRLARSYEQYF
TGTGCCAGCAGCCGAGATAGACTAGCGCGGTCCTACGAGCAGTACTTC
>NA|TRBV5-1|NA|TRBJ1-5
CASSLGAGNQPQHF
TGCGCCAGCAGCTTGGGGGCAGGGAATCAGCCCCAGCATTTT
>NA|TRBV9|NA|TRBJ1-5
CASRPNYSNQPQHF
TGTGCCAGCAGACCTAATTATAGCAATCAGCCCCAGCATTTT
>NA|TRBV5-5|TRBD1|TRBJ2-7
CASSLRQGPSYEQYF
TGTGCCAGCAGCTTGAGACAGGGCCCCTCCTACGAGCAGTACTTC
>NA|TRBV7-2|NA|TRBJ1-6
CASSLQGYNSPLHF
TGTGCCAGCAGCTTACAGGGGTATAATTCACCCCTCCACTTT
>NA|TRBV10-1|NA|TRBJ2-3
CASSGRAGTDTQYF
TGCGCCAGCAGTGGCAGGGCAGGCACAGATACGCAGTATTTT
>NA|TRBV7-9|TRBD1|TRBJ1-2
CSSSLKGAGCGYTF
TGTTCCAGCAGCTTAAAGGGGGCAGGGTGTGGCTACACCTTC
>NA|TRBV5-1|TRBD2|TRBJ2-1
CASSLASGGRISYNEQFF
TGCGCCAGCAGCTTGGCTAGCGGGGGGAGAATCTCCTACAATGAGCAGTTCTTC
>NA|TRBV2|TRBD2|TRBJ2-2
CASTSGRNTGELFF
TGTGCCAGTACTAGCGGGAGGAACACCGGGGAGCTGTTTTTT
>NA|TRBV4-1|NA|TRBJ2-7
CASSQVDRYYEQYF
TGCGCCAGCAGCCAAGTAGACAGATACTACGAGCAGTACTTC
>NA|TRBV7-6|TRBD2|TRBJ2-1
CASSPYGRGGSYNEQFF
TGTGCCAGCAGCCCCTACGGGCGGGGGGGTTCCTACAATGAGCAGTTCTTC
>few|TRBV7-9|NA|TRBJ1-1
CSSSSLAGEPVRPEAFF
TGTTCCAGCAGCTCGCTTGCAGGGGAGCCCGTAAGGCCTGAAGCTTTCTTT
>few|TRBV5-1|TRBD1|TRBJ1-3
CATSTGTEGDTIYF
TGCGCCACCTCAACCGGGACAGAAGGTGACACCATATATTTT
>NA|TRBV7-2|TRBD2|TRBJ2-1
CASSFLLGLAGGVNEQFF
TGTGCCAGCAGCTTTCTATTAGGACTAGCGGGGGGGGTGAATGAGCAGTTCTTC
>few|TRBV7-9|NA|TRBJ1-1
CSSSSWNTEAFF
TGTTCCAGCAGTAGTTGGAACACTGAAGCTTTCTTT
>NA|TRBV28|NA|TRBJ1-4
CASTLHANGEKLFF
TGTGCCAGCACACTTCACGCTAACGGGGAAAAACTGTTTTTT
>NA|TRBV28|NA|TRBJ1-1
CASRSMTREAFF
TGTGCCAGCAGGTCCATGACGAGGGAAGCTTTCTTT
>NA|TRBV19|TRBD1|TRBJ2-5
CASSITGGRETQYF
TGTGCCAGTAGTATTACAGGGGGCAGGGAGACCCAGTACTTC
>NA|TRBV6-1|TRBD1|TRBJ1-1
CASSWGQRREAFF
TGTGCCAGCAGCTGGGGACAGCGCCGGGAAGCTTTCTTT
>NA|TRBV19|TRBD2|TRBJ2-2
CASIAGENTGELFF
TGTGCCAGTATAGCGGGGGAAAACACCGGGGAGCTGTTTTTT
>NA|TRBV30|NA|TRBJ1-1
CAWSGGGTEAFF
TGTGCCTGGAGTGGAGGTGGCACTGAAGCTTTCTTT
>once|TRBV7-3|TRBD1|TRBJ1-6
CASSLGPGTGDNSPLHF
TGTGCCAGCAGCTTAGGCCCCGGGACAGGGGATAATTCACCCCTCCACTTT
>NA|TRBV5-4|NA|TRBJ2-3
CASSPQGGPHTDTQYF
TGTGCCAGCAGCCCGCAGGGGGGCCCTCACACAGATACGCAGTATTTT
>NA|TRBV5-1|TRBD2|TRBJ2-7
CASRGTSGFAYEQYF
TGCGCCAGCAGGGGGACTAGCGGGTTTGCCTACGAGCAGTACTTC
>NA|TRBV10-1|NA|TRBJ2-5
CASSGVGAQETQYF
TGCGCCAGCAGTGGCGTGGGGGCTCAAGAGACCCAGTACTTC
>NA|TRBV6-1|TRBD1|TRBJ1-1
CASSGPSGQPNTEAFF
TGTGCCAGCAGTGGACCTTCGGGACAGCCGAACACTGAAGCTTTCTTT
>NA|TRBV29-1|NA|TRBJ2-7
CSVQTGMRSSYEQYF
TGCAGCGTCCAAACAGGGATGAGGAGCTCCTACGAGCAGTACTTC
>NA|TRBV28|TRBD1|TRBJ1-2
CASRSTGTGGYTF
TGTGCCAGCAGGAGCACAGGGACAGGCGGCTACACCTTC
>once|TRBV28|TRBD1|TRBJ1-4
CASSTPGQGLANEKLFF
TGTGCCAGCAGTACTCCGGGACAGGGATTGGCTAATGAAAAACTGTTTTTT
>NA|TRBV4-3|TRBD1|TRBJ2-7
CASSQFFATGTGEQYF
TGCGCCAGCAGCCAATTCTTTGCGACAGGGACGGGCGAGCAGTACTTC
>NA|TRBV7-9|NA|TRBJ2-5
CSSSFGQWETQYF
TGTTCCAGCAGCTTCGGACAGTGGGAGACCCAGTACTTC
>NA|TRBV19|TRBD1|TRBJ1-2
CASTPSGGGLPTGGYTF
TGTGCCAGTACTCCATCGGGAGGGGGCCTCCCGACAGGCGGCTACACCTTC
>NA|TRBV15|NA|TRBJ1-4
CATRQGSATNEKLFF
TGTGCCACCCGGCAGGGATCTGCAACTAATGAAAAACTGTTTTTT
>NA|TRBV5-1|TRBD1|TRBJ2-2
CASTQGAGDTGELFF
TGCGCCAGCACACAGGGGGCCGGGGACACCGGGGAGCTGTTTTTT
>NA|TRBV6-5|TRBD2|TRBJ2-7
CASSYSSIAGTYEQYF
TGTGCCAGCAGTTACTCGAGCATAGCGGGGACATACGAGCAGTACTTC